This entry features one T cell receptor beta chain sequence. The data stem from a study of OX40 agonist ivuxolimab in advanced cancers. Assay: immunoSEQ multiplex PCR; the TCRdb copy retains only in-frame clones and omits some. The sample carries around 60,000 clones, about 93% recorded once. V was clipped by 0 bases and J by 4 bases, with 3 bases between them. The length of the CDR3 is 11 residues. Germline assignment: CDR1 DFQATT and CDR2 SNEGSKA (reference sequence). The starting material was CD4+ or CD8+ T cells sorted from blood, obtained in a trial of the OX40 agonist ivuxolimab. The clonotype comes from an adult with an advanced solid tumor such as melanoma, head and neck, liver or kidney cancer. V is TRBV20-1 and J is TRBJ1-2; D not resolved. The CDR3 loop reads CSARESYGYTF. CDR3 bases: TGCAGTGCTAGAGAGAGCTATGGCTACACCTTC.